One T cell receptor beta chain is described in this entry. What it binds is not known. Amplified regions were TCR beta CDR3 sequences from RNA transcripts. The primer set for the first-round RT-PCR of the TCR CDR3 was HTBI. In TCRdb, the multiplex PCR reads were re-called with MiXCR into one record per CDR3 protein. The sample records 500,000 to 600,000 distinct CDR3 sequences, nearly 20% being singletons. Trimming shortened V by 4 bases and J by 11 bases, and 9 bases separated the two germline ends. CDR3 size: 10 residues. Germline lookup yields CDR1 SNHLY and CDR2 FYNNEI. Uncontrolled infection, other autoimmune disease, pregnancy or lactation disqualified patients from enrolment. Fresh 10 ml peripheral blood yielded PBMCs. The sample originates from a study of T cells in Graves' hyperthyroidism and ophthalmopathy. Study findings and constraints: The model's output predicted ophthalmopathy at a median of about 6.5 months prior to onset. Blood also held most thyroid clonotypes expanded beyond 0.001.

V is TRBV2 and J is TRBJ2-7; D gene ambiguous. Sample: blood. This sequence was found in a man aged 40-49 years with Graves' ophthalmopathy. This CDR3 reads CASSGSKEYF. CDR3 in DNA: TGTGCCAGCAGTGGGAGTAAGGAGTACTTC.